A single sample gave rise to the 6 T cell receptor beta chains below, sequenced in a study of CXCR3-negative and CXCR3-positive naive CD8 T cells (dated 2019 in TCRdb). The paper's findings and limits, for the study overall: Compared with CXCR3-negative naive cells, CXCR3-positive naive cells had TRB CDR3s with higher hydrophobicity (lower Kidera factor 4), lower energy, and higher strength and volume indices.

This sample was sequenced with a NextSeq 550. The Human TCR Profiling Kit (MiLaboratory) was used to make UMI-labeled 5' RACE TRB cDNA libraries. TCRdb reprocessed the sequencing reads and holds a single record per CDR3 protein sequence, with no DNA. In this sample's table one finds more than 80,000 distinct CDR3 sequences. Approximately 0.82% of the sample goes to the ten largest clones. What these receptors recognize is not known. Sequenced sample: naive CXCR3+ CD8+ T cells from blood. This sample's cell subset or site label indicates: CD45RO-CCR7+CD27+CD95- naive CD8+ T cells expressing CXCR3 (TNR3+). The origin of the receptors is a human donor in good health. Some clones in this sample may be carry-over from other donors' samples.

The CDR3 here is CASSDPEGQPQHF. V gene TRBV6-5 combines with J gene TRBJ1-5. Germline-derived CDR1 and CDR2 are MNHEY and SVGAGI. This CDR3 region has 13 residues.

The chain combines TRBV28 with TRBJ1-5; the D call from TCRdb, TRBD1, cannot be confirmed without DNA. Germline lookup yields CDR1 MDHEN and CDR2 SYDVKM. This CDR3 has 15 residues. This chain's CDR3 is CASLPGTGVNQPQHF.

The chain recombines TRBV28 with TRBJ2-1; TCRdb gives TRBD2 as the D gene, but with no DNA this cannot be confirmed. Germline V gene lookup returns CDR1 MDHEN and CDR2 SYDVKM. The CDR3 sequence is 18 residues long. The CDR3 sequence: CASRLTGLILSSYNEQFF.

The chain joins TRBV25-1 to TRBJ2-7; TCRdb reports TRBD1, a call that lacks DNA to check it against. CDR3 length: 14 amino acids. Germline V lookup: CDR1 MGHDK, CDR2 SYGVNS. This chain's CDR3 is CASSEWGGSYEQYF.

The rearrangement uses TRBV28 and TRBJ2-7; there is no DNA to check the TCRdb D call of TRBD1. Germline V CDR1 and CDR2: MDHEN, SYDVKM. The CDR3 is made up of 14 amino acids. This CDR3 is CASSAGHHSYEQYF.

The gene calls are TRBV7-9 and TRBJ2-1; TCRdb names TRBD1, which stays unverified in the absence of DNA. Germline CDR1 SEHNR, CDR2 FQNEAQ (reference sequence). CDR3 length equals 12 residues. The CDR3 sequence is CASSYPADEQFF.